What follows describes a single T cell receptor (beta chain). No antigen is known for it. No base-level quality is on record; no much larger clone is a single base apart. The sample belongs to a study of blood T cell repertoires in COVID-19 (dated by TCRdb to the early 2020s). In terms of the full investigation: The collaborator samples originated in the United States, Italy and Spain and spanned the acute and convalescent phases of COVID-19. The material from the prospective study consisted of cDNA or gDNA derived from T cells, B-cell-depleted T cells, or PBMCs. Subjects who had been exposed to COVID-19, were actively infected with it, or had recovered from it provided the deeply sampled blood TCRbeta repertoires that made up the dataset. The repertoires were made available in a free public database intended to serve as a resource for research on the immune response to SARS-CoV-2. The samples were drawn from two sources: the first 160 participants of the ongoing ImmuneRACE study, and over 1,000 subjects contributed by 6 global collaborators. Nearly every sample came with metadata listing a de-identified subject ID, COVID-19 status, age in years and sex. HLA class I and class II types, where available, came from metadata supplied by the sample provider rather than from assay-based typing. Study-level results and caveats: Clinical and demographic metadata were provided uncurated, with the amount varying by source and participant.

The collaborating institutions used their own protocols to collect whole blood in K2EDTA tubes. Collaborator samples were shipped for TCRbeta analysis as frozen whole blood, isolated PBMCs, or DNA extracted from either sample type. From a lookup of the germline V gene, CDR1 and CDR2 are SNHLY and FYNNEI. The CDR3 starts with the cysteine, ends with the phenylalanine, and has 15 residues. The kept DNA is CDR3 alone, 45 bases in frame from the first base. Unmatched junction bases come to 10, with V trimmed by 6 bases and J by 8 bases. The immunoSEQ Assay, a bias-controlled multiplex PCR, was used to amplify TCRbeta CDR3 regions from genomic DNA. The authors processed their data as follows. The number of nucleated cells in each sample was estimated from the amplification of reference gene primers within the assay. To quantify the absolute abundance of each unique TCRbeta CDR3 rearrangement, sequence reads were collapsed and filtered. Productive Simpson clonality was computed per sample as the square root of Simpson's diversity index over productive rearrangements. In its TCRdb copy, this immuneACCESS table keeps in-frame sequences only and misses some clones. Where compared with another copy, unresolved V genes explain less than half of these, and the others have no known cause. V and J calls and clone size follow that table, whereas D and trimming were derived from the DNA. The sample yields over 150,000 clones; roughly 90% were counted once. Jointly, the top ten make up 0.5% to 0.65% of the sample.

The receptor chain draws on TRBV2 and TRBJ1-6; 7 bases in the junction line up with TRBD1. Sequenced sample: peripheral blood. The clonotype comes from a man between 45 and 60 years old with acute or convalescent COVID-19. The CDR3 here reads CASRGDRARHSPLHF. The sequenced DNA: TGTGCCAGCAGGGGAGACAGGGCTCGTCATTCACCCCTCCACTTT.